This T cell receptor (beta chain) was identified in a study of blood T cells in healthy people across ages. V shed 3 bases and J shed 0 bases, with 11 bases lying between them. Germline assignment: CDR1 SGDLS and CDR2 YYNGEE. CDR3 length equals 15 residues. Findings and caveats of the study: Both naive CD4+ cell counts and diversity were greater in long-lived donors than in aged donors.

Each donor gave approximately 9.5 milliliters of peripheral blood. Next came a second PCR, run for about 7 to 12 cycles, which used a sample-barcoded 5' primer along with a J-beta primer mix. Tagging of each cDNA molecule was performed by a template-switch adaptor with 12 random nucleotides. TCRdb ran MiXCR on the 5' RACE reads and lists one entry per CDR3 protein. Of around 1.5 million distinct CDR3 sequences listed, around 55% were seen once; the top ten hold 6.5% to 8.5%. For this clonotype: Its matching antigen is unknown.

The specimen sequenced was blood. V gene TRBV9 combines with J gene TRBJ2-3; D perhaps matches TRBD1 (6 bases). This TCR was sampled from a man aged 18 to 30 in good health. CDR3 DNA: TGTGCCAGCAGCGCCGGGACATATAGCACAGATACGCAGTATTTT. This encodes CASSAGTYSTDTQYF.